This T cell receptor (beta chain) is drawn from a study of cytomegalovirus exposure and HLA in healthy donors. Study at large: In an earlier analysis, around 120 million unique TCR beta sequences were found from approximately 170 million T cells.

This clone was observed a handful of times. Its antigen is unknown. Germline V CDR1 and CDR2: MNHEY, SVGAGI. With V trimmed by 4 bases and J by 8 bases, 11 bases remained unmatched. The CDR3 loop spans 16 amino acids. With 60 Vbeta and 13 Jbeta primers, the PCR was carried out. The table came from immunoSEQ multiplex PCR; TCRdb's copy has only in-frame clones and leaves some out. This sample yields some 170,000 clones, of which under 85% are seen a single time; about 2.9% belongs to the top ten. Study findings and constraints: As a later analysis showed, several of the most significant clusters appeared to be linked to common viral pathogens. Despite most TCR sequences being rare, some public TCRs occurred in many donors. TCR beta chain V- and J-gene trimming was linked, in a later analysis, to a missense variant in DCLRE1C.

V and J are TRBV6-5 and TRBJ1-2; 12 nucleotides agree with TRBD1. The TCR originated in a male donor in good health and CMV-seronegative. Specimen: PBMCs. Written as DNA, the CDR3 is TGTGCCAGCAGTTCCGGGACAGGGGGCGCTTGGTACGGCTACACCTTC. It encodes CASSSGTGGAWYGYTF.